The subject of this entry is one T cell receptor beta chain. Its target is unknown. This specimen belongs to a study of response to subunit inactivated influenza vaccine. Study-level points and caveats: Authors suggested each seasonal flu vaccination may recruit only limited numbers of new T cells.

This CDR3 spans 14 amino acids. The V end lost 5 bases, the J end lost 1 base, and 11 bases lay between the germline ends. In TCRdb, the RT-PCR reads were re-called with MiXCR into one record per CDR3 protein. Of hundreds of thousands of distinct CDR3 sequences detected, less than 20% appear once; the ten largest clones hold roughly 11%. This clonotype originated in a man between 50 and 59 years old who received an inactivated influenza vaccine. The input for sequencing was PBMCs from blood, taken approximately 5 days after vaccination. The rearrangement joins TRBV12-3 or TRBV12-4 to TRBJ1-1, with a possible D match to TRBD1 (6 bases). The CDR3, as DNA: TGTGCCAGCAGTGTAGGACAGAGGAACACTGAAGCTTTCTTT. It translates to CASSVGQRNTEAFF.